The rows below give T cell receptor beta chains drawn from one sample of a study of high-grade serous ovarian cancer treatment subgroups. Using immunoSEQ multiplex PCR, the repertoire was profiled, and TCRdb retains in-frame clones only, with some absent. In the table there are about 16,000 clones, 73% of which are singletons. The material sequenced was tumor tissue. These receptors were taken from a human donor with high-grade serous ovarian cancer. The CDR3 runs from the conserved cysteine through the conserved F or W. The D gene is left open where the match is weak. The listing skips clone size in some rows; elsewhere it reads once, few, many or a size class.

TRBJ2-7 | medium-sized | TRBV11-2 | . | TGTGCCAGCAGCTTAGAGGCTAGTTACTACGAGCAGTACTTC | CASSLEASYYEQYF
TRBJ1-4 | . | TRBV7-9 | . | TGTGCCAGCAGCTTTCTTGGTGGCGACCGACCTAATGAAAAACTGTTTTTT | CASSFLGGDRPNEKLFF
TRBJ2-7 | . | TRBV15 | TRBD1 | TGTGCCACCAGCAGAGAGCGACAGGGGGGGTACGAGCAGTACTTC | CATSRERQGGYEQYF
TRBJ2-3 | . | TRBV7-2 | . | TGTGCCAGCAGCTTAGCGGGGGGTGATACGCAGTATTTT | CASSLAGGDTQYF
TRBJ1-2 | . | TRBV11-2 | TRBD1 | TGTGCCAGCAGCTTGACAGGGCGGTTGGGCTACACCTTC | CASSLTGRLGYTF
TRBJ2-4 | . | TRBV9 | . | TGTGCCAGCAGCCCCTCAGAAGTAGCCAAAAACATTCAGTACTTC | CASSPSEVAKNIQYF
TRBJ2-5 | . | TRBV9 | TRBD1 | TGTGCCAGCAGCGAGGCGGACAGGGAAGGGGAGACCCAGTACTTC | CASSEADREGETQYF
TRBJ1-2 | . | TRBV5-1 | . | TGCGCCAGCAGTTCCCGAGTGGGGGGCGACTATGGCTACACCTTC | CASSSRVGGDYGYTF
TRBJ2-1 | few | TRBV2 | TRBD2 | TGTGCCAGCAACTTACTAGCGGGGGGCAATGAGCAGTTCTTC | CASNLLAGGNEQFF
TRBJ1-1 | . | TRBV7-9 | . | TGTGCCAGCAGCCGGAGCTGGTTCCCTGAAGCTTTCTTT | CASSRSWFPEAFF
TRBJ2-5 | . | TRBV4-2 | TRBD2 | TGTGCCAGCAGCTCGGGGGGGCAGGAGACCCAGTACTTC | CASSSGGQETQYF
TRBJ1-2 | . | TRBV30 | TRBD1 | TGTGCCTGGAGTGTGTTCCAACTCCGGGACAGGGGGGGCGGCTACACCTTC | CAWSVFQLRDRGGGYTF
TRBJ1-1 | . | TRBV5-3 | . | TGTGCCAGCAGCTTCCGGGTGAGCACTGAAGCTTTCTTT | CASSFRVSTEAFF
TRBJ2-5 | . | TRBV7-8 | . | TGTGCCAGCAACAATTGGGGGGTTCAAGAGACCCAGTACTTC | CASNNWGVQETQYF
TRBJ2-2 | . | TRBV7-3 | . | TGTGCCAGCAACGCAGGGGCGGGCACCGGGGAGCTGTTTTTT | CASNAGAGTGELFF
TRBJ1-1 | . | TRBV19 | . | TGTGCCAGTAGTATAGATAACGGGATGAACACTGAAGCTTTCTTT | CASSIDNGMNTEAFF
TRBJ1-2 | few | TRBV11-3 | . | TGTGCCAGCAGCTTCGGGGCAGGGAGATCCCGATGGGACTATGGCTACACCTTC | CASSFGAGRSRWDYGYTF
TRBJ1-5 | . | TRBV5-6 | . | TGTGCCAGCAGCCCCTCGATATCGGGTAATCAGCCCCAGCATTTT | CASSPSISGNQPQHF
TRBJ2-5 | . | TRBV6-5 | TRBD1 | TGTGCCAGCAGTCTGGACAGGGGATCCCAAGAGACCCAGTACTTC | CASSLDRGSQETQYF
TRBJ1-1 | . | TRBV19 | . | TGTGCCAGTAGTATTCAAACAGGGAGCACTGAAGCTTTCTTT | CASSIQTGSTEAFF
TRBJ2-1 | . | TRBV6-4 | . | TGTGCCAGCAGTGACGGCATCGGAGGGAATGAGCAGTTCTTC | CASSDGIGGNEQFF
TRBJ2-1 | . | TRBV5-8 | TRBD2 | TGTGCCAGCAGCCAAGTCCTGGGGGCGGGGGGGCAGCAGTTCTTC | CASSQVLGAGGQQFF
TRBJ2-2 | once | TRBV30 | TRBD2 | TGTGCCTGGAATATAAGGACTAGCGGGGGTGTCGGGGAGCTGTTTTTT | CAWNIRTSGGVGELFF
TRBJ2-5 | . | TRBV10-3 | TRBD2 | TGTGCCATCAGCCCTGGGACTAGCGGGGGGCAAGAGACCCAGTACTTC | CAISPGTSGGQETQYF
TRBJ2-7 | . | TRBV6-5 | TRBD1 | TGTGCCAGCAGTTACGGACAGGGGCCAGGCTACGAGCAGTACTTC | CASSYGQGPGYEQYF
TRBJ1-2 | . | TRBV4-3 | TRBD1 | TGCGCCAGCAGCCAAGATCGAGGGGGGACAGCTACTTCCTATGGCTACACCTTC | CASSQDRGGTATSYGYTF
TRBJ1-2 | . | TRBV5-4 | TRBD1 | TGTGCCAGCAGCTTGGCCAAAACCTCCGGGACAGGGCACTATGGCTACACCTTC | CASSLAKTSGTGHYGYTF
TRBJ2-5 | . | TRBV4-2 | . | TGTGCCAGCAGCCCCAGCCTTCAAGAGACCCAGTACTTC | CASSPSLQETQYF
TRBJ1-6 | . | TRBV5-6 | TRBD1 | TGTGCCAGCAGCGAAGGAAGGACAGGGGTTTCACCCCTCCACTTT | CASSEGRTGVSPLHF
TRBJ1-5 | . | TRBV23-1 | . | TGCGCCAGCAGTCAATCTAGTCCCAATCAGCCCCAGCATTTT | CASSQSSPNQPQHF
TRBJ2-7 | . | TRBV5-5 | . | TGTGCCAGCAGCTCCGGGGGCCACTACGAGCAGTACTTC | CASSSGGHYEQYF
TRBJ2-3 | . | TRBV5-6 | . | TGTGCCAGCAGCTTAATCGACAGGGCGGGGGATACGCAGTATTTT | CASSLIDRAGDTQYF
TRBJ1-3 | . | TRBV19 | . | TGTGCCAGTAGTACTGACAGTTCTGGAAACACCATATATTTT | CASSTDSSGNTIYF
TRBJ1-5 | . | TRBV2 | . | TGTGCCAGCAGTTTCTACAGCTCCTCAAATCAGCCCCAGCATTTT | CASSFYSSSNQPQHF
TRBJ2-4 | . | TRBV12-5 | . | TGTGCTAGTGGTTTGGCAGGGGAAAACATTCAGTACTTC | CASGLAGENIQYF
TRBJ2-7 | . | TRBV28 | TRBD2 | TGTGCCAGCAGTTTTCAGGGAGGGTCCTACGAGCAGTACTTC | CASSFQGGSYEQYF
TRBJ1-4 | . | TRBV9 | . | TGTGCCAGCAGCGTCCGACCCAGCCCAACTAATGAAAAACTGTTTTTT | CASSVRPSPTNEKLFF
TRBJ1-2 | . | TRBV4-2 | . | TGTGCCAGCAGCCAAGATGATGGGGGGGGTAAGGGCTACACCTTC | CASSQDDGGGKGYTF
TRBJ2-7 | . | TRBV11-3 | TRBD1 | TGTGCCAGCAGAGGACAGGGGCCCTACGAGCAGTACTTC | CASRGQGPYEQYF
TRBJ2-1 | . | TRBV28 | TRBD2 | TGTGCCAGCAGCCTGCTAGCGGGGGGTAACAATGAGCAGTTCTTC | CASSLLAGGNNEQFF
TRBJ2-1 | . | TRBV6-4 | TRBD1 | TGTGCCAGCAGTGCCCACAGGGGTGAGCAGTTCTTC | CASSAHRGEQFF
TRBJ1-1 | . | TRBV6-6 | . | TGTGCCAGCAGCCCACCCCAGGGACGGGGCACTGAAGCTTTCTTT | CASSPPQGRGTEAFF
TRBJ1-3 | . | TRBV2 | . | TGTGCCAGCAGTGACTGGAGGGGCGGAAACACCATATATTTT | CASSDWRGGNTIYF
TRBJ2-1 | . | TRBV28 | TRBD1 | TGTGCCAGCAGTTACAGGGGGGCCAATGAGCAGTTCTTC | CASSYRGANEQFF